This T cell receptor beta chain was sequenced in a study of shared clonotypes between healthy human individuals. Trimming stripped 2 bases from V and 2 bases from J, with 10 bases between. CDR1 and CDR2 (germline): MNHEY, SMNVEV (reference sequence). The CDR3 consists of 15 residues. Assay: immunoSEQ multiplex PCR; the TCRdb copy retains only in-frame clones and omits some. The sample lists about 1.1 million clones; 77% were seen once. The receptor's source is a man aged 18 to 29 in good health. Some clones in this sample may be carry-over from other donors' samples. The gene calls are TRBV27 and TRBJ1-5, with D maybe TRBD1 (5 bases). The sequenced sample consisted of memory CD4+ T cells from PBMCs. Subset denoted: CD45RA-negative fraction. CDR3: CASSLRGLGNQPQHF. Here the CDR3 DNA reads TGTGCCAGCAGTTTACGGGGGTTGGGCAATCAGCCCCAGCATTTT.